This entry is about one T cell receptor (beta chain). Only in-frame clones appear in the TCRdb table, and some are missing; sequencing was by immunoSEQ multiplex PCR. The data contain roughly 360,000 clones, around 89% of them seen just once; the ten biggest clones take up 0.9% to 1%. The data stem from a study of blood T cell repertoires in COVID-19. Study-level background: Acute-phase and convalescent COVID-19 samples originated in the United States, Italy and Spain. Sources were T cells, B-cell-depleted T cells, or PBMCs; the material itself was cDNA or gDNA.

The CDR3 consists of 14 residues. Germline V gene data show CDR1 as SGDLS and CDR2 as YYNGEE. Trimming removed 3 bases from V and 9 bases from J; junction bases left unmatched: 6. The chain carries TRBV9 and TRBJ1-6; 7 bases are a match to TRBD1. The sample taken for sequencing was PBMCs or T cells enriched from blood (not recorded which). The receptor comes from a woman under 40 with acute COVID-19. The CDR3: CASSGSDRVSPLHF. The CDR3 bases are TGTGCCAGCAGCGGTTCCGACAGGGTTTCACCCCTCCACTTT. The full variable domain, completed using reference TRBV9 and TRBJ1-6, is DSGVTQTPKHLITATGQRVTLRCSPRSGDLSVYWYQQSLDQGLQFLIQYYNGEERAKGNILERFSAQQFPDLHSELNLSSLELGDSALYFCASSGSDRVSPLHFGNGTRLTVT.